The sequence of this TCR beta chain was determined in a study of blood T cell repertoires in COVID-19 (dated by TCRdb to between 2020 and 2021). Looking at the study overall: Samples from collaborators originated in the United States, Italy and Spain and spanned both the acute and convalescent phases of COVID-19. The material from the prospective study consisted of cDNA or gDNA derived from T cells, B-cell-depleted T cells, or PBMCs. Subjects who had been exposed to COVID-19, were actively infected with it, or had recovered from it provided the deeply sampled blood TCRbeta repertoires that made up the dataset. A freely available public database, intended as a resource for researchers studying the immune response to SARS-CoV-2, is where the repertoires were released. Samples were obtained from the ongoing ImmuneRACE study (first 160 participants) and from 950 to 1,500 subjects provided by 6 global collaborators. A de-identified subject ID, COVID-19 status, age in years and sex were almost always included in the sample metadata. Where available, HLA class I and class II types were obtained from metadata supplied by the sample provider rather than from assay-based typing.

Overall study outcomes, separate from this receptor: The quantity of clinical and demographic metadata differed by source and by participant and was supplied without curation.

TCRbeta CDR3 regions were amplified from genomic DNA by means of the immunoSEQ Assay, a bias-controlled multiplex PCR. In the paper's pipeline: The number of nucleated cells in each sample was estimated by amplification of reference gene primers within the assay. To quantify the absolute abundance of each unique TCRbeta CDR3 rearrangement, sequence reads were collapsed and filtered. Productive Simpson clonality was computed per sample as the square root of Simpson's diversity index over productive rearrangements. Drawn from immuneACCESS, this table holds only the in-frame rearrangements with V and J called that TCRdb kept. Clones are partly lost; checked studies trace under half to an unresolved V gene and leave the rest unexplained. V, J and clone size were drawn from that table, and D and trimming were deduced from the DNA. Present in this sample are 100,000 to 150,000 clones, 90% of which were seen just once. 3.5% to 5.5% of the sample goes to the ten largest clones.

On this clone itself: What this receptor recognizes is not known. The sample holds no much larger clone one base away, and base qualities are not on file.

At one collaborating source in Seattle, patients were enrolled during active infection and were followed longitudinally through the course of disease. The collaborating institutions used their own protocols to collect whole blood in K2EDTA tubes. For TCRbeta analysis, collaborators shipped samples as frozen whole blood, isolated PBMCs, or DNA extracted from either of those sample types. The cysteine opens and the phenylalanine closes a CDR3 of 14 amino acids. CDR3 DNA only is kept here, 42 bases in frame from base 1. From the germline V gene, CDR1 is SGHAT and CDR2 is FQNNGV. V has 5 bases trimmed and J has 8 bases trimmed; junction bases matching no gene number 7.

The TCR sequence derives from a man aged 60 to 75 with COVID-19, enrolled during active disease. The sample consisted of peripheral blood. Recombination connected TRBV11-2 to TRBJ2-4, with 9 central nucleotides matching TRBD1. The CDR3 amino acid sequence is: CASSRGQGGDIQYF. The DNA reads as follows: TGTGCCAGCAGCCGGGGACAGGGCGGGGACATTCAGTACTTC. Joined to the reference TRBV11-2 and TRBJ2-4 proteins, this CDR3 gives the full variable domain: EAGVAQSPRYKIIEKRQSVAFWCNPISGHATLYWYQQILGQGPKLLIQFQNNGVVDDSQLPKDRFSAERLKGVDSTLKIQPAKLEDSAVYLCASSRGQGGDIQYFGAGTRLSVL.